This T cell receptor beta chain comes out of a study of beta chain features in type 1 diabetes (dated by TCRdb to between 2018 and 2020). About the investigation overall: Mean age, gender distribution, total cell number and subset yield were not different between patients and healthy donors. A total of 85 million to 140 million sorted cells were examined across all samples, and a strong correlation was observed between cell number per subset and RNA yield. In the study, TCRB repertoires of sorted circulating CD4+ T cell subsets from recently diagnosed type 1 diabetes patients were compared with those of matched healthy donors. Whereas all 30 or so donors provided naive and central memory subsets, regulatory and stem cell-like memory subsets were isolated from just 8 patients and about eight healthy donors.

The High Capacity cDNA Reverse Transcription Kit was used to reverse transcribe all of the isolated RNA, meaning that expressed TCRB transcripts were what got sequenced. Deep immunoSEQ sequencing was applied to naive, central memory and regulatory T cell samples, giving an average of roughly 3.3 million total reads per sample. After sorted cells were lysed in RLT buffer, RNA was extracted with DNase-treated RNeasy Micro or Mini kits, with the choice depending on cell number. Each cell subset was processed on its own to prevent cross-contamination, while patient and healthy donor samples were processed together. The immunoSEQ multiplex PCR was used to amplify TCRB sequences from cDNA, yielding 87-bp fragments that span the CDR3 region. Sequencing of the amplicons was performed on the Illumina HiSeq platform. For the original study's pipeline: PCR bias was computationally corrected using synthetic template baselines, reads within Hamming distance 2 were collapsed, and singletons that could not be merged were discarded. Reads were aligned against IMGT to assign V, D and J genes, CDR3 length and insertions or deletions at six rearrangement sites. Within each subset, clonotype counts were normalized to sorted cell number, and only after that were true diversity and Gini coefficients computed with the tcR R package. The overlap coefficient, calculated on TCRB nucleotide sequences, was used to measure repertoire sharing. As a proxy for the pre-selection repertoire, out-of-frame TCRB sequences from naive cells were analyzed. Sourced from immuneACCESS, this table was stored by TCRdb with only in-frame sequences that have V and J called. A share of the clones is absent; for the studies checked, an unresolved V gene accounts for under half, and the remainder has no known explanation. The V and J calls and clone size are taken from that table; D and trimming were inferred from the DNA. This sample is represented by 250,000 to 350,000 clones; 14% of them were singletons. The top ten clonotypes cover roughly 0.018% of the sample.

What the work shows at the level of the full study, not this receptor alone: Because cDNA was sequenced instead of genomic DNA, activated cells with high expression could be over-represented, although the groups did not differ in activation or CD3 levels. Naive, central memory and regulatory TCRB repertoires appeared more similar among patients than among healthy donors. Shorter templates might have been favored by PCR, but patient and control samples were amplified and corrected together, so both groups would have been affected equally by any skew. A moderate but significant shortening of TCRB CDR3 length was observed in type 1 diabetes patients in all four CD4+ subsets. HLA sub-analyses involved small numbers of individuals, so any influence of HLA type on TCRB rearrangement remained unresolved. Fewer insertions and more nucleotide deletions at VDJ recombination sites were observed in patients with type 1 diabetes, implying thymic rearrangement abnormalities.

This clone was recorded a few times. The antigen it recognizes is unknown. Per-nucleotide qualities are absent, and no much larger clonotype sits a single base away. Each donor gave one peripheral blood draw, around 0.12 L on average, collected into heparinised tubes. A BD FACSAria II and a panel including CD45RO, CCR7, CD25, CD127, CD95 and CD27 were used to sort naive, central memory, regulatory and stem cell-like memory CD4+ T cells. Purity was above 95% for every sorted population. PBMCs were isolated right away by Lymphoprep density gradient centrifugation and were stained directly, without culture. To minimize batch effects, samples were stained and sorted in pairs, one healthy donor with one patient per experiment. The CDR3 sequence holds 15 residues, the cysteine and phenylalanine included. Of all the DNA, just the CDR3 is kept, 45 bases in frame from base 1. CDR1 and CDR2 were assigned from the germline V gene as SGHRS and YFSETQ. V and J are truncated by 0 bases and 3 bases respectively, leaving an intervening sequence of 13 bases.

The sequence joins TRBV5-1 to TRBJ2-7; a tentative D call is TRBD1 (5 bases match). The specimen sequenced was naive CD4+ T cells from blood. The intended sense of this specimen's cell subset or site label: true naive CD4+ T cells. The receptor comes from a man under 40 with type 1 diabetes. CDR3 region: CASSLVWTTNYEQYF. The DNA sequence is TGCGCCAGCAGCTTGGTGTGGACAACCAACTACGAGCAGTACTTC. Beyond the CDR3, the reference TRBV5-1 and TRBJ2-7 genes provide the residues; the full variable domain reads: KAGVTQTPRYLIKTRGQQVTLSCSPISGHRSVSWYQQTPGQGLQFLFEYFSETQRNKGNFPGRFSGRQFSNSRSEMNVSTLELGDSALYLCASSLVWTTNYEQYFGPGTRLTVT.